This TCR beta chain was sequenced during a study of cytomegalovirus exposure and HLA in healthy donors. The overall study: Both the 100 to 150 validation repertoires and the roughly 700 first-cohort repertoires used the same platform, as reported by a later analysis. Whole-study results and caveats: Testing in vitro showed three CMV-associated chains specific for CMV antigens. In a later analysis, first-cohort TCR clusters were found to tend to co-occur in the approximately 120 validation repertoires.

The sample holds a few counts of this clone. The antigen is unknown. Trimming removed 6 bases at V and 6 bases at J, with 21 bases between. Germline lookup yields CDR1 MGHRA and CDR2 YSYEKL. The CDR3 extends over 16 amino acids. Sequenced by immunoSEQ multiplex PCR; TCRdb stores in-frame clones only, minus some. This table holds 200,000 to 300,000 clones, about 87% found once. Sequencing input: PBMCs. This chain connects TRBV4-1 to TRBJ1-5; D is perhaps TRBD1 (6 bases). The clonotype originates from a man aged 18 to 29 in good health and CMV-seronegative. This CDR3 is CASSPALQGSVQPQHF. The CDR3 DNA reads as TGCGCCAGCAGTCCTGCCCTACAGGGTTCCGTTCAGCCCCAGCATTTT.